The rows below give T cell receptor beta chains drawn from one sample of a study of blood T cell repertoires in COVID-19. Data came from immunoSEQ multiplex PCR; TCRdb stores just in-frame clones and leaves some out. The sample has 380,000 or so clones, 86% seen once. What was sequenced was peripheral blood. The receptor source for this set is a woman aged 55-69 years with COVID-19, enrolled during active disease. Both conserved end residues are trimmed from each CDR3.

J	V	CDR3
TRBJ2-3	TRBV6-6	ASKGTSGGGTDTQY
TRBJ1-5	TRBV19	ASSIWAGLGNQPQH
TRBJ1-1	TRBV27	ASSLVRGNTEAF
TRBJ1-1	TRBV3-1/TRBV3-2	ASSQDLPGRTGTNTEAF
TRBJ2-5	TRBV11-1	ASSLMTGGVETQY
TRBJ1-2	TRBV19	ASRTRANYGYT
TRBJ2-7	TRBV27	ASKLWDRPEQY
TRBJ1-1	TRBV5-6	ASRRTGDTEAF
TRBJ2-7	TRBV6-6	ASMAGLSYEQY
TRBJ1-6	TRBV19	ASQRQGYSPLH
TRBJ1-2	TRBV6-1	ASSDRGRESNYGYT
TRBJ2-2	TRBV9	ASSVAPGRVNTGELF
TRBJ1-2	TRBV6-1	ASSEARQRSDGYT
TRBJ1-2	TRBV27	ASSLVRTARYGYT
TRBJ1-1	TRBV2	ASSEGVGGMGTEAF
TRBJ1-4	TRBV29-1	SATPTGGSEKLF
TRBJ1-6	TRBV6-6	ASSYSTGINNSPLH
TRBJ2-3	TRBV2	ASSNSGGEIG
TRBJ2-7	TRBV6-5	ASREAGSYEQY
TRBJ2-1	TRBV7-3	ASSSQGAEQF
TRBJ2-5	TRBV3-1/TRBV3-2	ASSQLAGGPLRTQY
TRBJ2-1	TRBV7-9	ASSLVRGRDNEQF
TRBJ1-2	TRBV5-1	ASSEDRDPRGYT
TRBJ2-5	TRBV5-1	ASSLDTLYQETQY
TRBJ2-3	TRBV6-2/TRBV6-3	ASSYTGGADTQY
TRBJ2-1	TRBV11-3	ASSQAGVSRNEQF
TRBJ2-5	TRBV11-2	ASSLQSSGGFQETQY